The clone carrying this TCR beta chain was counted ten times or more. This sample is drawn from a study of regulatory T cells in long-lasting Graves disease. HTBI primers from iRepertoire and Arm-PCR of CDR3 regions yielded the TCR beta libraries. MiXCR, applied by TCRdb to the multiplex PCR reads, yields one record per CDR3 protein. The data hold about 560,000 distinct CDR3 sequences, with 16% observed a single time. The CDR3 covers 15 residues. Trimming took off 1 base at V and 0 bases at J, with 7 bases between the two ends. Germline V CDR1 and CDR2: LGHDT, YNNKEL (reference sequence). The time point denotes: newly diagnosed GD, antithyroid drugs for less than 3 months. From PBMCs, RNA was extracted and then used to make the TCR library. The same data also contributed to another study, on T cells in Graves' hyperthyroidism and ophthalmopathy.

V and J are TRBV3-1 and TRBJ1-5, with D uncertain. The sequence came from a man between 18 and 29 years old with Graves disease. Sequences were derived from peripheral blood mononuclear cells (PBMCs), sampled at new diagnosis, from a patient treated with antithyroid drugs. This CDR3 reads CASSQGPDSNQPQHF. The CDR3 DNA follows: TGTGCCAGCAGCCAAGGGCCAGATAGCAATCAGCCCCAGCATTTT.